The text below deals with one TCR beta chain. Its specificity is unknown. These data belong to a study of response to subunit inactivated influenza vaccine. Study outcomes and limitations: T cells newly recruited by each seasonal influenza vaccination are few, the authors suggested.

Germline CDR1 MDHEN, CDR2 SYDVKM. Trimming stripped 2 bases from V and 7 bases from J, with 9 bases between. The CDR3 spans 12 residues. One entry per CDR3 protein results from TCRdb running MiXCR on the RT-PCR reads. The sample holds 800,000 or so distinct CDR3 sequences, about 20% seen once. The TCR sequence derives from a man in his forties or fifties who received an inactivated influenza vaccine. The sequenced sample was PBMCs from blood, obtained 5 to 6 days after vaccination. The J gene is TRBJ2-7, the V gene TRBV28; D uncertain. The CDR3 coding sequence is TGTGCCAGCAGTTTACCCAGAAGGGAGCAGTACTTC. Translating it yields CASSLPRREQYF. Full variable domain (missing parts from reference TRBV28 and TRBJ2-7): DVKVTQSSRYLVKRTGEKVFLECVQDMDHENMFWYRQDPGLGLRLIYFSYDVKMKEKGDIPEGYSVSREKKERFSLILESASTNQTSMYLCASSLPRREQYFGPGTRLTVT.